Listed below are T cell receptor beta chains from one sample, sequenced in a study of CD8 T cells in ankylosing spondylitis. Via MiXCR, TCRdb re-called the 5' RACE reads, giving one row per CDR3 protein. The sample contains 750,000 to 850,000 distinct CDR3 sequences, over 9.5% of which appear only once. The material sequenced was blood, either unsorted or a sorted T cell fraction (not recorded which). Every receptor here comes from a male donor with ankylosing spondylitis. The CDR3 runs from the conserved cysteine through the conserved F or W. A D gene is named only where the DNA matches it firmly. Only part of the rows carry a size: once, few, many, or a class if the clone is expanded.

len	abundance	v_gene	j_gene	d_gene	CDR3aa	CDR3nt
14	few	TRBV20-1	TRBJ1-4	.	CSASRRGGNEKLFF	TGCAGTGCCAGCCGGCGAGGAGGGAATGAAAAACTGTTTTTT
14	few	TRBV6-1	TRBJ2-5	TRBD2	CASTVAGGIKTQYF	TGTGCCAGCACCGTAGCGGGGGGGATAAAGACCCAGTACTTC
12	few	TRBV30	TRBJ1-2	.	CAWRQDSYGYTF	TGTGCCTGGAGACAGGACAGCTATGGCTACACCTTC
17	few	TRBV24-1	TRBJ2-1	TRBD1	CATSDTDRVRSYNEQFF	TGTGCCACCAGTGATACCGACAGGGTGAGGTCCTACAATGAGCAGTTCTTC
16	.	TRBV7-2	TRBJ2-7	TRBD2	CASSQGLAGVLYEQYF	TGTGCCAGCAGCCAGGGACTAGCGGGAGTACTCTACGAGCAGTACTTC
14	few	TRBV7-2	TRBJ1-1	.	CASSLESGPTEAFF	TGTGCCAGCAGCTTAGAGTCAGGGCCCACTGAAGCTTTCTTT
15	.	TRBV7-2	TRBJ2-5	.	CASTSSSSTSETQYF	TGTGCCAGCACCTCCAGCTCCTCTACCTCAGAGACCCAGTACTTC
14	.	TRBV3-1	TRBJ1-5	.	CASSRGWRDQPQHF	TGTGCCAGCAGCCGGGGGTGGAGGGATCAGCCCCAGCATTTT
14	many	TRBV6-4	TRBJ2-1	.	CASSQDSSYNEQFF	TGTGCCAGCAGCCAAGATAGCTCCTACAATGAGCAGTTCTTC
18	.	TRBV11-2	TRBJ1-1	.	CASSHPPDFRTGNTEAFF	TGTGCCAGCAGCCACCCCCCAGACTTCAGGACGGGCAACACTGAAGCTTTCTTT
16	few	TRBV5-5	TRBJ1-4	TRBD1	CASSLATGGAGEKLFF	TGTGCCAGCAGCTTGGCCACAGGGGGCGCAGGTGAAAAACTGTTTTTT
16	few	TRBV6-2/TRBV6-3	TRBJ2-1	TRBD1	CASGYSTGGSYNEQFF	TGTGCCAGCGGGTATTCGACAGGGGGCTCCTACAATGAGCAGTTCTTC
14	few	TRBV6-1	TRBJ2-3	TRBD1	CASSEPDRADTQYF	TGTGCCAGCAGTGAACCGGACAGGGCAGATACGCAGTATTTT
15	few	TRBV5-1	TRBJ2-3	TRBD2	CASSRTGGFADTQYF	TGCGCCAGCAGCCGCACCGGGGGGTTCGCAGATACGCAGTATTTT
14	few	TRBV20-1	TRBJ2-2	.	CSAYSPRGAGELFF	TGCAGTGCTTACTCTCCGCGGGGAGCCGGGGAGCTGTTTTTT